This T cell receptor (beta chain) was documented in a study of cytomegalovirus exposure and HLA in healthy donors. Study-wide background: The study placed approximately 81% of its approximately 400 genotyped donors in the Caucasian-associated ancestry cluster.

V was cut by 4 bases and J by 3 bases, with 11 bases left in between. This CDR3 has 13 residues. Germline loops: CDR1 SGHRS, CDR2 YFSETQ. The study, taken as a whole, reports: TCR beta sequences reportedly predicted most subjects' HLA-A and HLA-B alleles accurately.

Primers for the PCR totalled 60 Vbeta and 13 Jbeta. TCRdb's table, derived via immunoSEQ multiplex PCR, lists solely in-frame clones and lacks some. This table holds some 120,000 clones, 60% to 85% found once. As regards this clone: Its target is not known.

Sequencing was carried out using PBMCs. The sequence derives from a female donor in good health and CMV-seronegative. The V and J genes are TRBV5-1 and TRBJ2-7, with D possibly matching TRBD2 (5 bases). The CDR3 reads CASSLGRDYEQYF. The CDR3 nucleotides are TGCGCCAGCAGCCTTGGACGGGACTACGAGCAGTACTTC.